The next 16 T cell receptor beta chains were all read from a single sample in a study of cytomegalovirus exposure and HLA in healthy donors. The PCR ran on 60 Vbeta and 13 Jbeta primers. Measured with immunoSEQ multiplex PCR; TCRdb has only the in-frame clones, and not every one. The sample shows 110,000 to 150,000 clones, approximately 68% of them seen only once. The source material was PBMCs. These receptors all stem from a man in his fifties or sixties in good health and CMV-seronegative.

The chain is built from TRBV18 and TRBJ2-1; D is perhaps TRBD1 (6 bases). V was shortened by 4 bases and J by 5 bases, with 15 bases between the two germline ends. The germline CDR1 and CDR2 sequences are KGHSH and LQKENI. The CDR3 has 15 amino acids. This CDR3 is CASSLSRQVHNEQFF. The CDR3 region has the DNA TGTGCCAGCTCACTCTCGAGACAGGTCCACAATGAGCAGTTCTTC.

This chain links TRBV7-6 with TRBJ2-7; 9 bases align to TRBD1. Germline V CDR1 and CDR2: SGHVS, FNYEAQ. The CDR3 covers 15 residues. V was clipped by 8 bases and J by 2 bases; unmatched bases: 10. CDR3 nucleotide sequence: TGTGCCAGCGGTACAGGGGGCGTAGGGACCTACGAGCAGTACTTC. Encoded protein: CASGTGGVGTYEQYF.

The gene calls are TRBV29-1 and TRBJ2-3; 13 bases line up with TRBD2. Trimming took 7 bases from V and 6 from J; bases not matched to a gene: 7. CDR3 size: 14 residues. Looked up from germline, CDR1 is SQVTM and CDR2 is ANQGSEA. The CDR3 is CSAGTSGTWDTQYF. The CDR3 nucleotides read TGCAGCGCCGGGACTAGCGGGACCTGGGATACGCAGTATTTT.

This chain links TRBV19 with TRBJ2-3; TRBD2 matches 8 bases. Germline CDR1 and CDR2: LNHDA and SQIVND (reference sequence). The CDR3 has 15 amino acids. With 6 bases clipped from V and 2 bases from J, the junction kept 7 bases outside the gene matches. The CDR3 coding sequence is TGTGCCAGTAGCCCAACTAGCGGCTACACAGATACGCAGTATTTT. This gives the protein CASSPTSGYTDTQYF.

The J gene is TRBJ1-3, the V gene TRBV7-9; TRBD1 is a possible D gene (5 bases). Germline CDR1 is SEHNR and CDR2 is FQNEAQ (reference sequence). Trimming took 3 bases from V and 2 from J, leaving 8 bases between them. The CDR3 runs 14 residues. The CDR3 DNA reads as TGTGCCAGCAGCTTCGGGGGAGCTGGAAACACCATATATTTT. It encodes CASSFGGAGNTIYF.

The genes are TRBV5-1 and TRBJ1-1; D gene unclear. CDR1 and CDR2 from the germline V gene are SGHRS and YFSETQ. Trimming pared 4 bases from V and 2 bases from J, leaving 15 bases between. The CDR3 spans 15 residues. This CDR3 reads CASSPETPRNTEAFF. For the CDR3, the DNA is TGCGCCAGCAGCCCCGAGACTCCCCGTAACACTGAAGCTTTCTTT.

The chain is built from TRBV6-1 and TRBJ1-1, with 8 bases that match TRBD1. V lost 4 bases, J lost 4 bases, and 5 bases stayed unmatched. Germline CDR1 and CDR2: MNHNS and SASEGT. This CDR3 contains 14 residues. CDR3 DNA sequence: TGTGCCAGCAGTGCCAGGGGGCTCAGCACTGAAGCTTTCTTT. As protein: CASSARGLSTEAFF.

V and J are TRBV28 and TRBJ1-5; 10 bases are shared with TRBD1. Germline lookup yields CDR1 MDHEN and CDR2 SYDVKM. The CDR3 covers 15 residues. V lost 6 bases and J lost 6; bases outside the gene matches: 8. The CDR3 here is CASSTGTGVGQPQHF. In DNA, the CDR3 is TGTGCCAGCAGCACCGGGACAGGGGTAGGTCAGCCCCAGCATTTT.

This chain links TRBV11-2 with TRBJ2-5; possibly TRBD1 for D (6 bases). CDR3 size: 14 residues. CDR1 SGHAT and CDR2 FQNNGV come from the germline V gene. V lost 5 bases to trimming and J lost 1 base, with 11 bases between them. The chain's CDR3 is CASSVGTTQETQYF. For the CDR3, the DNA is TGTGCCAGCAGCGTTGGGACAACCCAAGAGACCCAGTACTTC. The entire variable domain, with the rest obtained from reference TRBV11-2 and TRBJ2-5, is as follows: EAGVAQSPRYKIIEKRQSVAFWCNPISGHATLYWYQQILGQGPKLLIQFQNNGVVDDSQLPKDRFSAERLKGVDSTLKIQPAKLEDSAVYLCASSVGTTQETQYFGPGTRLLVL.

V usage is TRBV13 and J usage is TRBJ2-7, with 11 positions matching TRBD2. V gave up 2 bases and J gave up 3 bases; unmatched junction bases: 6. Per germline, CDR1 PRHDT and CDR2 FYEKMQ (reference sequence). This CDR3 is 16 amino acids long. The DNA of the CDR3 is TGTGCCAGCAGCTTAAAGACTAGCGGGGTAAACTACGAGCAGTACTTC. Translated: CASSLKTSGVNYEQYF. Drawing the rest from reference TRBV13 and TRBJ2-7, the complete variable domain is AAGVIQSPRHLIKEKRETATLKCYPIPRHDTVYWYQQGPGQDPQFLISFYEKMQSDKGSIPDRFSAQQFSDYHSELNMSSLELGDSALYFCASSLKTSGVNYEQYFGPGTRLTVT.

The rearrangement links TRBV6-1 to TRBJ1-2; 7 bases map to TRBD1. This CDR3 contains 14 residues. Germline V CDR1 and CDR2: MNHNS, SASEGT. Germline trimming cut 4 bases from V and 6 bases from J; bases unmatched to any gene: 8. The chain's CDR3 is CASSVSRQGDGYTF. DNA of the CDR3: TGTGCCAGCAGTGTTTCCAGACAGGGAGATGGCTACACCTTC.

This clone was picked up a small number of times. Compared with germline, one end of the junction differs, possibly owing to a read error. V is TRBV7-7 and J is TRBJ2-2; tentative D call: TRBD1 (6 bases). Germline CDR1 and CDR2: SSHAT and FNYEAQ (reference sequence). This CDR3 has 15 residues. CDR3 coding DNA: TGTGCTAGCAGCCCAGGGGCCACGAACACCGGGGAGCTGTTTTTT. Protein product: CASSPGATNTGELFF. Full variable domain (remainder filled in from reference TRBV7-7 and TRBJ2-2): GAGVSQSPRYKVTKRGQDVTLRCDPISSHATLYWYQQALGQGPEFLTYFNYEAQPDKSGLPSDRFSAERPEGSISTLTIQRTEQRDSAMYRCASSPGATNTGELFFGEGSRLTVL.

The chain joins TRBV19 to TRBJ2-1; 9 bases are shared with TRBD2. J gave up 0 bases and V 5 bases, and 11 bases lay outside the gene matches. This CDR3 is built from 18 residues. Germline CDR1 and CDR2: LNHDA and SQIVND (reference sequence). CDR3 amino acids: CASSFPAGGAPSYNEQFF. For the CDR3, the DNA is TGTGCCAGTAGTTTCCCAGCGGGGGGCGCTCCCTCCTACAATGAGCAGTTCTTC.

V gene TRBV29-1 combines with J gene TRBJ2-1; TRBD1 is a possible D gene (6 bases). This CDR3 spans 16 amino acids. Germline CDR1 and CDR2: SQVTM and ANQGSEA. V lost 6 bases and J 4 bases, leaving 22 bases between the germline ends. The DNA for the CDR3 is TGCAGCGTCGCAGGGACACCTCAAGGAGGATACAATGAGCAGTTCTTC. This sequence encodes CSVAGTPQGGYNEQFF.

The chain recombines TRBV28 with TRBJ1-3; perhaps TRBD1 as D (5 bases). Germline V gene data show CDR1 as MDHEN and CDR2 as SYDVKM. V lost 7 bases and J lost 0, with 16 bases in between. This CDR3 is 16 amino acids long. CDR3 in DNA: TGTGCCAGCACCCCGGGGGGGTCTGACTCTGGAAACACCATATATTTT. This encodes CASTPGGSDSGNTIYF.

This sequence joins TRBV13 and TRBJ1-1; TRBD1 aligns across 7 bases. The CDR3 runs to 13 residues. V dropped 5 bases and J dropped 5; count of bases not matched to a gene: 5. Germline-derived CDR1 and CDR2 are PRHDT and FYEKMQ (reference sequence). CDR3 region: CASSPPTGTEAFF. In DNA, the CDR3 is TGTGCCAGCAGCCCACCGACAGGGACTGAAGCTTTCTTT.